A single sample gave rise to the 25 T cell receptor beta chains below, sequenced in a study of Graves' ophthalmopathy and Graves' hyperthyroidism. RNA transcripts yielded amplified TCR beta CDR3 regions. The library came from an HTBI-primed first-round RT-PCR and a second-round multiplex PCR. MiXCR was run by TCRdb on the multiplex PCR reads, yielding one entry per CDR3 protein. The data show 900,000 to 1,200,000 distinct CDR3 sequences, about 35% seen once. The specimen was peripheral blood or thyroid tissue (not recorded which). All receptors derive from an adult man with Graves' hyperthyroidism.

The chain couples TRBV10-3 to TRBJ1-1; D is possibly TRBD1 (5 bases). Germline V CDR1 and CDR2: ENHRY, SYGVKD. The V end was cut by 6 bases, the J end by 1 base, with 9 bases between. The CDR3 totals 13 residues. This CDR3 reads CAIRRDGNTEAFF. The CDR3 DNA is TGTGCCATCAGACGGGACGGGAACACTGAAGCTTTCTTT.

This clonotype was seen many times. The chain joins TRBV2 to TRBJ1-3; no reliable D call. Germline lookup yields CDR1 SNHLY and CDR2 FYNNEI. V lost 7 bases, J lost 1 base, and 8 bases lay in between. This CDR3 comprises 13 residues. The CDR3 nucleotides are TGTGCCAGCATACTGCAATCTGGAAACACCATATATTTT. Translated: CASILQSGNTIYF.

J is TRBJ2-7 and V is TRBV10-2, with 8 bases lining up with TRBD2. There are 15 residues in the CDR3. Germline CDR1 WSHSY, CDR2 SAAADI. The ends lost 4 bases at V and 2 bases at J; junction bases unmatched: 7. The CDR3 region has the DNA TGCGCCAGCAGTGCTACACCTAGCGGGCCCTACGAGCAGTACTTC. Translated, it gives CASSATPSGPYEQYF.

Details on this clonotype: A much larger clone differs from this one at a single base, so this may be a read error. The chain joins TRBV24-1 to TRBJ2-5; no clear D gene. Germline V gene data show CDR1 as KGHDR and CDR2 as SFDVKD. There are 12 residues in the CDR3. The CDR3 loop reads CATGDPRRQQYF. The CDR3 DNA is TGTGCCACCGGTGATCCCAGACGGCAACAGTACTTC.

This chain connects TRBV11-1 to TRBJ2-5; 10 bases match TRBD2. J was trimmed by 1 base and V by 3 bases; bases with no gene match: 5. The CDR3 has 16 amino acids. Germline loops: CDR1 SGHAT, CDR2 FQDESV (reference sequence). The chain's CDR3 is CASSFRSSGSQETQYF. The CDR3 DNA reads TGTGCCAGCAGCTTTAGGTCTAGCGGGAGCCAAGAGACCCAGTACTTC.

V and J are TRBV2 and TRBJ1-2; 9 bases align to TRBD1. This CDR3 has 14 amino acids. Germline-derived CDR1 and CDR2 are SNHLY and FYNNEI. Losses at the gene ends were 8 bases for V and 4 bases for J; bases not matched to a gene: 8. The chain's CDR3 is CASETGTGSYGYTF. CDR3 in DNA: TGTGCCAGCGAGACCGGGACAGGGAGCTATGGCTACACCTTC.

This clonotype has more than one count but fewer than ten. This chain connects TRBV20-1 to TRBJ2-7; maybe TRBD2 (5 bases). With 4 bases removed from V and 0 bases from J, the gap between germline ends came to 16 bases. This CDR3 region has 15 residues. Germline V lookup: CDR1 DFQATT, CDR2 SNEGSKA (reference sequence). The CDR3 region is CSAMDFRGSSYEQYF. CDR3 bases: TGCAGTGCTATGGACTTCCGGGGTAGCTCCTACGAGCAGTACTTC.

J is TRBJ2-5 and V is TRBV6-6; D tentatively reads TRBD1 or TRBD2 (5 bases each). This CDR3 is 16 amino acids long. The germline CDR1 and CDR2 sequences are MNHNY and SVGAGI (reference sequence). Trimming removed 4 bases from V and 5 bases from J, with 20 bases in between. The CDR3 region is CASSLFRGVGPETQYF. The CDR3 DNA follows: TGTGCCAGCAGTTTATTTAGGGGAGTGGGACCGGAGACCCAGTACTTC.

This clonotype was seen a few times. The J gene is TRBJ1-2, the V gene TRBV28; 7 bases fit TRBD1. V trimming: 4 bases; J trimming: 4 bases; junction bases outside the gene matches: 6. The CDR3 runs 14 residues. The germline V gene encodes CDR1 MDHEN and CDR2 SYDVKM. CDR3 residues: CASSYRGNVYGYTF. CDR3 nucleotides: TGTGCCAGCAGTTACAGGGGAAATGTCTATGGCTACACCTTC.

The chain carries TRBV7-8 and TRBJ1-4, with unresolved D. This CDR3 has 17 amino acids. CDR1 is SGHVS, CDR2 FQNEAQ, per germline. Trimming took 1 base from V and 4 from J, leaving 16 bases between them. This CDR3 is CASSLVGVGLINEKLFF. The CDR3 nucleotides read TGTGCCAGCAGCTTAGTCGGGGTTGGGCTTATTAATGAAAAACTGTTTTTT. The variable domain in full, with the rest retrieved from reference TRBV7-8 and TRBJ1-4, is GAGVSQSPRYKVAKRGQDVALRCDPISGHVSLFWYQQALGQGPEFLTYFQNEAQLDKSGLPSDRFFAERPEGSVSTLKIQRTQQEDSAVYLCASSLVGVGLINEKLFFGSGTQLSVL.

This clonotype was recorded at least ten times. The chain links TRBV10-1 to TRBJ2-5; D is undetermined. CDR1 WNHNN and CDR2 SYGVQD come from the germline V gene (reference sequence). V was clipped by 0 bases and J by 1 base, with 6 bases between them. The CDR3 spans 14 residues. The CDR3 sequence: CASSESTSQETQYF. The DNA of the CDR3 is TGCGCCAGCAGTGAGTCGACAAGCCAAGAGACCCAGTACTTC.

A note on this clonotype: A much larger clone differs from this one at a single base, so this may be a read error. The chain recombines TRBV20-1 with TRBJ1-1; D is unclear. The CDR3 is made up of 13 amino acids. Per the germline V gene, CDR1 is DFQATT and CDR2 is SNEGSKA (reference sequence). V gave up 3 bases and J gave up 4 bases, with 12 bases separating them. Here the CDR3 reads CSASRGRCTEAFF. CDR3 nucleotide sequence: TGCAGTGCTAGCCGGGGTCGGTGCACTGAAGCTTTCTTT.

This clonotype has a count of ten or more. The rearrangement joins TRBV25-1 to TRBJ1-6, with D unresolved. Trimming took off 2 bases at V and 7 bases at J, with 9 bases between the two ends. Germline V CDR1 and CDR2: MGHDK, SYGVNS. This CDR3 is 14 amino acids long. CDR3 nucleotides: TGTGCCAGCAGTGAAAATTCGGGCAATTCACCCCTCCACTTT. It encodes CASSENSGNSPLHF.

There are many counts of this clonotype. This chain joins TRBV5-6 and TRBJ1-1, with a weak D call TRBD1 (6 bases). This CDR3 has 16 amino acids. Per the germline V gene, CDR1 is SGHDT and CDR2 is YYEEEE. Trimming stripped 0 bases from V and 5 bases from J, with 17 bases between. The CDR3 DNA reads as TGTGCCAGCAGCTTGGTAGGGGGGATGCGGTATACTGAAGCTTTCTTT. As protein: CASSLVGGMRYTEAFF.

This clonotype has ten or more counts. The V call is TRBV7-2, the J call TRBJ1-5; D perhaps matches TRBD1 (6 bases). Per the germline V gene, CDR1 is SGHTA and CDR2 is FQGNSA. The V end lost 2 bases, the J end lost 6 bases, and 11 bases lay between the germline ends. This CDR3 has 14 residues. The DNA for the CDR3 is TGTGCCAGCAGCTTATGGGGGGGGCCTCAGCCCCAGCATTTT. It specifies CASSLWGGPQPQHF.

The chain couples TRBV11-3 to TRBJ1-1; the match to TRBD1 covers 7 bases. The length of the CDR3 is 14 residues. Per the germline V gene, CDR1 is SGHNT and CDR2 is YENEEA. V dropped 2 bases and J dropped 4; count of bases not matched to a gene: 4. The CDR3 is CASSLTTGATEAFF. Written as DNA, the CDR3 is TGTGCCAGCAGCTTAACAACAGGGGCCACTGAAGCTTTCTTT.

The CDR3 region has the DNA TGTGCCAGCGGCGTAAAGCAGTACTTC. Its protein product is CASGVKQYF. The rearrangement uses TRBV10-3 and TRBJ2-7; unclear D gene. V gave up 10 bases and J gave up 8 bases, with 9 bases separating them. From germline, CDR1 is ENHRY and CDR2 SYGVKD. The CDR3 has 9 amino acids.

This clonotype came up many times. The chain links TRBV7-2 to TRBJ2-6; no clear D gene. Germline-derived CDR1 and CDR2 are SGHTA and FQGNSA. There are 17 residues in the CDR3. V gave up 1 base and J gave up 0 bases, with 10 bases separating them. Here the CDR3 reads CASSLVDSASGANVLTF. The CDR3, as DNA: TGTGCCAGCAGCTTAGTCGACTCTGCCTCTGGGGCCAACGTCCTGACTTTC.

Ten or more counts support this clonotype. The chain recombines TRBV2 with TRBJ1-2; D remains unclear. Germline lookup yields CDR1 SNHLY and CDR2 FYNNEI. The CDR3 loop spans 14 amino acids. The V gene lost 2 bases and the J gene lost 2 bases, with 9 bases spanning the gap. Here the CDR3 reads CASSEYDGNYGYTF. CDR3 nucleotide sequence: TGTGCCAGCAGTGAATATGACGGGAACTATGGCTACACCTTC.

This clonotype was picked up many times. J is TRBJ1-3 and V is TRBV29-1; 9 bases are shared with TRBD1. V dropped 4 bases and J dropped 3; count of bases not matched to a gene: 16. This CDR3 is 18 amino acids long. Per the germline V gene, CDR1 is SQVTM and CDR2 is ANQGSEA. This CDR3 is CSVVAPSGTGLYGNTIYF. As DNA, the CDR3 is TGCAGCGTTGTGGCCCCCTCCGGGACAGGGTTATATGGAAACACCATATATTTT.

This clonotype was detected only a few times. The chain recombines TRBV3-1 with TRBJ1-1, with D perhaps matching TRBD1 (5 bases). Germline values: CDR1 LGHDT, CDR2 YNNKEL (reference sequence). The CDR3 is 14 residues long. Trimming cost V 3 bases and J 4 bases, with 12 bases left between them. The CDR3 bases are TGTGCCAGCAGCCAGAAAGGAGGGACCACTGAAGCTTTCTTT. This translates into CASSQKGGTTEAFF.

About this clonotype: As the CDR3 is not closed by the conserved phenylalanine or tryptophan, this likely results from a read error. The DNA is left out, because the CDR3 cannot be placed on it with certainty; the CDR3 is given as TCRdb lists it. V usage is TRBV29-1 and J usage is TRBJ1-3; TRBD1, the table's D call, lacks a check against the DNA. Termini included, the CDR3 measures 8 amino acids. Germline-derived CDR1 and CDR2 are SQVTM and ANQGSEA. CDR3 loop: CSVAGGSA.

The chain carries TRBV6-2 or TRBV6-3 and TRBJ2-7, with D perhaps TRBD1 (5 bases). The CDR3 runs to 15 residues. Germline V lookup: CDR1 MNHEY, CDR2 SVGEGT. With 0 bases removed from V and 2 bases from J, the gap between germline ends came to 11 bases. CDR3: CASSYSGPGTYEQYF. CDR3 sequence (DNA): TGTGCCAGCAGTTACTCGGGGCCAGGGACCTACGAGCAGTACTTC.

This clonotype showed up many times. The chain employs TRBV12-3 or TRBV12-4 and TRBJ2-6; D gene unclear. This CDR3 contains 12 residues. V lost 7 bases, J lost 4 bases, and 5 bases lay in between. CDR3 in amino acids: CASMSGANVLTF. Written as DNA, the CDR3 is TGTGCCAGCATGTCCGGGGCCAACGTCCTGACTTTC.

V is TRBV2 and J is TRBJ1-5; D remains unclear. V lost 6 bases and J 0 bases, leaving 6 bases between the germline ends. Germline CDR1 is SNHLY and CDR2 is FYNNEI. The CDR3 consists of 13 residues. The CDR3 loop is CASSRFSNQPQHF. The CDR3 bases are TGTGCCAGCAGCCGGTTTAGCAATCAGCCCCAGCATTTT.